The sequence of this T cell receptor beta chain was determined in a study of blood T cell repertoires in COVID-19. Study-level information: Samples came from the United States, Italy and Spain, spanning acute and convalescent COVID-19.

The Seattle patients joined while their infection was active and were tracked longitudinally afterward. The protocol was immunoSEQ multiplex PCR, while the TCRdb copy is restricted to in-frame clones and leaves out a portion. In the table there are about 49,000 clones, over 80% of which are singletons. This CDR3 is built from 14 residues. Germline CDR1 reads LNHDA; CDR2 reads SQIVND (reference sequence). V shed 5 bases, J shed 4 bases, and the junction held 4 bases outside the gene matches. V and J are TRBV19 and TRBJ1-2; TRBD1 agrees at 10 bases. The sequence was collected from a woman aged 80 or over with COVID-19, enrolled during active disease. Sequencing was performed on peripheral blood. The CDR3 reads CASSLRDRGYGYTF. Here the CDR3 DNA reads TGTGCCAGTAGTCTCCGGGACAGGGGCTATGGCTACACCTTC.